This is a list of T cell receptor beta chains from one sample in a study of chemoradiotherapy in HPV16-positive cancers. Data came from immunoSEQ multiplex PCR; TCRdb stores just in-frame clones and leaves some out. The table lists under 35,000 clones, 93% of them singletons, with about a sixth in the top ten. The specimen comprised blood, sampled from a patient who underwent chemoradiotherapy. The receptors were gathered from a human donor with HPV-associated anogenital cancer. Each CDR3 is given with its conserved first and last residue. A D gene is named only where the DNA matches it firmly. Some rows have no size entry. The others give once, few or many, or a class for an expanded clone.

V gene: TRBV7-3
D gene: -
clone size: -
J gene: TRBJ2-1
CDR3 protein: CASSSGGGSYNEQFF
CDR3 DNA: TGTGCCAGCAGCTCAGGGGGGGGCTCCTACAATGAGCAGTTCTTC

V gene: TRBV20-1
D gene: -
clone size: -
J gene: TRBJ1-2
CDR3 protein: CSAEGVVYTF
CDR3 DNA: TGCAGTGCGGAGGGAGTGGTCTACACCTTC

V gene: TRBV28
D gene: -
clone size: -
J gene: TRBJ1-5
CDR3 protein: CASKGWVGGNQPQHF
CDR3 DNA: TGTGCCAGCAAGGGGTGGGTAGGGGGCAATCAGCCCCAGCATTTT

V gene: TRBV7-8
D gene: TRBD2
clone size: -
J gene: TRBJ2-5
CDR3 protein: CASSPQTSGTGETQYF
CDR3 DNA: TGTGCCAGCAGCCCCCAGACTAGCGGGACGGGAGAGACCCAGTACTTC

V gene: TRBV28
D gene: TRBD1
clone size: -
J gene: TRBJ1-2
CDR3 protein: CASGPAGTGGLYGYTF
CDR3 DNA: TGTGCCAGCGGCCCCGCCGGGACAGGGGGCCTCTATGGCTACACCTTC

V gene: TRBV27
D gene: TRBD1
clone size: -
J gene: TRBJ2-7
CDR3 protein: CASGRQGAFYEQYF
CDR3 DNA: TGTGCCAGCGGAAGACAGGGGGCTTTCTACGAGCAGTACTTC

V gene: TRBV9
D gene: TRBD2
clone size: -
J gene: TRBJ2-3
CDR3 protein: CASSLRTSGHTDTQYF
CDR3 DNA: TGTGCCAGCAGCCTTCGGACTAGCGGACACACAGATACGCAGTATTTT

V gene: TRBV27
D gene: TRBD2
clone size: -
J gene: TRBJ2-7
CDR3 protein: CASSLRSSGTSSYEQYF
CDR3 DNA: TGTGCCAGCAGTTTACGGTCTAGCGGGACGAGCTCCTACGAGCAGTACTTC

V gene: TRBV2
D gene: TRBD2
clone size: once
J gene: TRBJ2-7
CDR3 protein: CASSEGSSGSSYEQYF
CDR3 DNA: TGTGCCAGCAGTGAAGGTAGTAGCGGGAGCTCCTACGAGCAGTACTTC

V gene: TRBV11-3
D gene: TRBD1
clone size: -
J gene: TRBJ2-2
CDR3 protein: CASSLGWRQGRKTGELFF
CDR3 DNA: TGTGCCAGCAGCTTAGGGTGGCGACAGGGGCGTAAGACCGGGGAGCTGTTTTTT

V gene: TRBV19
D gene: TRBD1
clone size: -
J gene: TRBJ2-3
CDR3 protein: CASSAGTGGPDTQYF
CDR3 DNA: TGTGCCAGTAGCGCCGGGACAGGGGGTCCAGATACGCAGTATTTT

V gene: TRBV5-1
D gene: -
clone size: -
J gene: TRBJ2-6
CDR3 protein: CASSFGPMGSGANVLTF
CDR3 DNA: TGCGCCAGCAGCTTCGGACCGATGGGATCTGGGGCCAACGTCCTGACTTTC

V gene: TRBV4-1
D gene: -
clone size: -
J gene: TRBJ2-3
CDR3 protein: CASSRGERDTQYF
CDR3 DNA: TGCGCCAGCAGCCGAGGGGAGAGAGATACGCAGTATTTT

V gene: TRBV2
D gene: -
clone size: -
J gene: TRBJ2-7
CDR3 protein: CASSEDRRGGEQYF
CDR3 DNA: TGTGCCAGCAGTGAAGACAGGCGGGGTGGGGAGCAGTACTTC

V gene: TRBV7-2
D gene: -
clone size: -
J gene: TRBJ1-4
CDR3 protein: CASSLGPNEKLFF
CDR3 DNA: TGTGCCAGCAGCCTGGGGCCGAATGAAAAACTGTTTTTT

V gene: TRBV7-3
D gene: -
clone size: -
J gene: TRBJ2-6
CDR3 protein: CASSFPQGNYNVLTF
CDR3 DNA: TGTGCCAGCAGCTTCCCTCAGGGAAATTACAACGTCCTGACTTTC

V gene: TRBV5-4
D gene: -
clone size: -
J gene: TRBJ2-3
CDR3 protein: CASSLDGVGHTDTQYF
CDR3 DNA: TGTGCCAGCAGCTTGGATGGGGTGGGCCACACAGATACGCAGTATTTT

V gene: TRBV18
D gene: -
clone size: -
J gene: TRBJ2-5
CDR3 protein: CASSPFRTTQETQYF
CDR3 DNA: TGTGCCAGCTCACCATTCAGGACCACCCAAGAGACCCAGTACTTC

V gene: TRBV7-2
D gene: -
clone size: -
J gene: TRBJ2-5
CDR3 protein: CASSLAGVAQYF
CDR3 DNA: TGTGCCAGCAGCTTAGCGGGGGTGGCCCAGTACTTC

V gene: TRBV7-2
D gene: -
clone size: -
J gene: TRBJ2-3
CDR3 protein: CASSLERRLAVVADTQYF
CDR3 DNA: TGTGCCAGCAGCTTAGAACGGCGGCTAGCAGTCGTGGCAGATACGCAGTATTTT

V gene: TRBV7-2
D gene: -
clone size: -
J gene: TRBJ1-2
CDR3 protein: CASSFDGNLNYGYTF
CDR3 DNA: TGTGCCAGCAGCTTCGACGGAAACCTTAACTATGGCTACACCTTC

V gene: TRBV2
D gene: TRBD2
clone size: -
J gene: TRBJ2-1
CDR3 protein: CASSLPGTSGGNEQFF
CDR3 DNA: TGTGCCAGCAGCCTACCCGGGACTAGCGGGGGCAATGAGCAGTTCTTC

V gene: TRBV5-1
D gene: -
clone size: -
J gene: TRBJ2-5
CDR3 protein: CASSLRGFQETQYF
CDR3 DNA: TGCGCCAGCAGCTTGAGGGGCTTCCAAGAGACCCAGTACTTC

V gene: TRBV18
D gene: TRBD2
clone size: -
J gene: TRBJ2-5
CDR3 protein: CASSPLLTSGVQETQYF
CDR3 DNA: TGTGCCAGCTCACCACTCTTGACTAGCGGGGTCCAAGAGACCCAGTACTTC

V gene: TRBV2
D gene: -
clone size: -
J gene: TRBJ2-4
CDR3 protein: CASRETDIAKNIQYF
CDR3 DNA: TGTGCCAGCAGGGAAACAGATATAGCCAAAAACATTCAGTACTTC

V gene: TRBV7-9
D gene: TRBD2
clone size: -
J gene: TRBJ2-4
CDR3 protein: CASSLYEAGKNIQYF
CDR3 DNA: TGTGCCAGCAGCTTATACGAAGCGGGGAAAAACATTCAGTACTTC

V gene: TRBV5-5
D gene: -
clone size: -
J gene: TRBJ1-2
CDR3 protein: CASSFTAQGSYGYTF
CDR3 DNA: TGTGCCAGCAGCTTCACTGCACAGGGAAGCTATGGCTACACCTTC

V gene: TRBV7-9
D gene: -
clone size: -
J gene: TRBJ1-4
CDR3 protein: CASSLARLSAINEKLFF
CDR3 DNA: TGTGCCAGCAGCTTAGCGCGGTTGTCAGCCATTAATGAAAAACTGTTTTTT

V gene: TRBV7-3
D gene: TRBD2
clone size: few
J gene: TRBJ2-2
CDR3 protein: CASSWDSGGSTGELFF
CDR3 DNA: TGTGCCAGCAGCTGGGATAGCGGGGGGAGCACCGGGGAGCTGTTTTTT

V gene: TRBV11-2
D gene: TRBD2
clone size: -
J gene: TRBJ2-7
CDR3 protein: CASSLGAGLVSYEQYF
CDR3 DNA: TGTGCCAGCAGCTTAGGTGCAGGACTAGTTAGTTACGAGCAGTACTTC

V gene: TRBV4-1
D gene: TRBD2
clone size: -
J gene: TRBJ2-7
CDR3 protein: CASSHGFSAASGGAGEQYF
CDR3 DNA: TGCGCCAGCAGCCACGGCTTCTCCGCGGCTAGCGGGGGGGCTGGGGAGCAGTACTTC

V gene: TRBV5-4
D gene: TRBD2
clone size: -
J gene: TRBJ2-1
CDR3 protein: CASSLTSGPGPEQFF
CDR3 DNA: TGTGCCAGCAGCTTGACTAGCGGGCCGGGACCTGAGCAGTTCTTC

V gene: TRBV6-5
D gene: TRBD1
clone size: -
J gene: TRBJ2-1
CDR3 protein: CASSPRHRGNEQFF
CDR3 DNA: TGTGCCAGCAGCCCCAGACACAGGGGGAATGAGCAGTTCTTC

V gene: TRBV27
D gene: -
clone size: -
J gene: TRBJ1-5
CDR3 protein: CASSYRVGQPQHF
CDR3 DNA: TGTGCCAGCAGTTACAGGGTGGGTCAGCCCCAGCATTTT

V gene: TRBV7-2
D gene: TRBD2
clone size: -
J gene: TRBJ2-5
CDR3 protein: CASSPSGGPLQETQYF
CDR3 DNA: TGTGCCAGCAGCCCAAGCGGGGGGCCACTCCAAGAGACCCAGTACTTC

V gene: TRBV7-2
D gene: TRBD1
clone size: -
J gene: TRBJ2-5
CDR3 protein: CASSGTVQETQYF
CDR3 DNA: TGTGCCAGCAGCGGGACAGTCCAAGAGACCCAGTACTTC

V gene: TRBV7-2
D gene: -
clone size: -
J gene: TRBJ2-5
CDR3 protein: CASSLLGGGETQYF
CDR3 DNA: TGTGCCAGCAGCTTACTCGGGGGCGGAGAGACCCAGTACTTC

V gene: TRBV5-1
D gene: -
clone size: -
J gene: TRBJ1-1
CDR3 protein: CASSFGPAGRRNTEAFF
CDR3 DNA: TGCGCCAGCAGCTTCGGGCCCGCGGGGAGGAGGAACACTGAAGCTTTCTTT

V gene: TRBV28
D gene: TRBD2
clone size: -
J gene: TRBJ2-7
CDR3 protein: CATEGAASGNYEQYF
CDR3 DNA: TGTGCCACAGAGGGTGCGGCTAGCGGGAACTACGAGCAGTACTTC

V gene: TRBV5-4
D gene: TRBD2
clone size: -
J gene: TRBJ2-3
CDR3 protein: CASSLGTSYTDTQYF
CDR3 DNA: TGTGCCAGCAGCTTGGGGACTAGCTACACAGATACGCAGTATTTT

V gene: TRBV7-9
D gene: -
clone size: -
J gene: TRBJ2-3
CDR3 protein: CASSLAAWFTDTQYF
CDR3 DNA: TGTGCCAGCAGCTTAGCGGCGTGGTTTACAGATACGCAGTATTTT

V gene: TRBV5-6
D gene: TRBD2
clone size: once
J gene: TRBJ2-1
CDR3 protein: CASRVAGGGESEQFF
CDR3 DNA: TGTGCCAGCAGAGTAGCGGGGGGGGGTGAAAGTGAGCAGTTCTTC

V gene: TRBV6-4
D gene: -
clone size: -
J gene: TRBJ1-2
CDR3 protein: CASSPQGSTYFNYGYTF
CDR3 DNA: TGTGCCAGCAGTCCCCAGGGCTCAACCTATTTTAACTATGGCTACACCTTC

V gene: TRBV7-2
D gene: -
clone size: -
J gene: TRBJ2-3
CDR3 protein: CASSGRIGTDTQYF
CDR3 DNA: TGTGCCAGCTCCGGCAGGATCGGAACAGATACGCAGTATTTT

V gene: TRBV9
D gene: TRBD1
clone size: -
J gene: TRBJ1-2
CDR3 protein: CASSGQGGYTF
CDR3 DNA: TGTGCCAGCAGCGGACAGGGTGGCTACACCTTC

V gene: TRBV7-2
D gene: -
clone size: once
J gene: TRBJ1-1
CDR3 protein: CASSLGRWGQNTEAFF
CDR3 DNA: TGTGCCAGCAGCTTAGGGCGTTGGGGACAGAACACTGAAGCTTTCTTT

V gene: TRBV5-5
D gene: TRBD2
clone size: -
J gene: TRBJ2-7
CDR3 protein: CASSLVGGGYEQYF
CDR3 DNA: TGTGCCAGCAGCTTGGTAGGCGGGGGGTACGAGCAGTACTTC

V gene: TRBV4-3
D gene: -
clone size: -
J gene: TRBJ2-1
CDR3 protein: CASSQEPLNEQFF
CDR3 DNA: TGCGCCAGCAGCCAAGAACCCCTAAATGAGCAGTTCTTC

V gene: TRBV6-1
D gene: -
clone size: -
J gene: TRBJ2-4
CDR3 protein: CASMMTAAKNIQYF
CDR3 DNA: TGTGCCAGCATGATGACGGCAGCCAAAAACATTCAGTACTTC

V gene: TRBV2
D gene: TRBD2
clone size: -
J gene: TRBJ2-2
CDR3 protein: CASSEARLAGRNTGELFF
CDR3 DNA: TGTGCCAGCAGTGAAGCACGGCTAGCGGGAAGGAACACCGGGGAGCTGTTTTTT

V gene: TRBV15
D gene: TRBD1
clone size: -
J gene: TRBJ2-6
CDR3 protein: CATTGQGATSGANVLTF
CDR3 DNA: TGTGCCACCACCGGACAGGGTGCGACCTCTGGGGCCAACGTCCTGACTTTC

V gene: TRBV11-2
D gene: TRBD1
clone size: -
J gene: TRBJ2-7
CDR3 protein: CASSLGTGGPYEQYF
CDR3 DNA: TGTGCCAGCAGCTTAGGGACAGGGGGCCCCTACGAGCAGTACTTC

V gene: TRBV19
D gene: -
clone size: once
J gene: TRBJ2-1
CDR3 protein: CASSPNWYEQFF
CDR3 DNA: TGTGCCAGTAGCCCCAACTGGTATGAGCAGTTCTTC

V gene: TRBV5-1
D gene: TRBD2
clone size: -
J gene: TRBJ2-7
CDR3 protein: CASSFAGGYEQYF
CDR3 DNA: TGCGCCAGCAGCTTCGCGGGGGGGTACGAGCAGTACTTC

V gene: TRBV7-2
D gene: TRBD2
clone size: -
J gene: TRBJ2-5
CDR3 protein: CASSLSGQTSGIKTQYF
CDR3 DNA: TGTGCCAGCAGCTTATCGGGGCAGACTAGCGGGATAAAGACCCAGTACTTC